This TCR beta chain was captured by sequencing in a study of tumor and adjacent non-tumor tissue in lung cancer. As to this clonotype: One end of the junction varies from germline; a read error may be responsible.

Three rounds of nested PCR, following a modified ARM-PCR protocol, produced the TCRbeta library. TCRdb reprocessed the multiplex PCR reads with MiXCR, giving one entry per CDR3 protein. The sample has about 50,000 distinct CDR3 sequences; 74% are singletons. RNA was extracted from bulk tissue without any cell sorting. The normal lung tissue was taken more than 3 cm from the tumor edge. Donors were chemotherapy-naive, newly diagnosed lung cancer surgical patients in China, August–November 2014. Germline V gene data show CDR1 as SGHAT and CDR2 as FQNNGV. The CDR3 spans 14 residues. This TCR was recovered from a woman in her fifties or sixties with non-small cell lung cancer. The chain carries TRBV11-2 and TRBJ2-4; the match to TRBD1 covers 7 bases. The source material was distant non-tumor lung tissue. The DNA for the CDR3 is TGTGCCAACAGCCCCACCGGGACAGAAAACATTAAGTACTTT. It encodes CANSPTGTENIKYF.